Listed here are 28 T cell receptor beta chains from one sample, sequenced in a study of T cells in Graves' hyperthyroidism and ophthalmopathy. The investigators amplified TCR beta CDR3 regions from RNA transcripts. A set of HTBI primers served as the primers for a first-round RT-PCR of the TCR CDR3. TCRdb re-analysed the multiplex PCR reads in MiXCR, keeping a single row per CDR3 protein. The data show about 420,000 distinct CDR3 sequences, roughly 13% seen once. The specimen was blood. Receptors originate from a woman aged 18-29 years with Graves' hyperthyroidism.

This clonotype was found many times. This chain uses TRBV7-9 with TRBJ1-1; the D is unclear. The CDR3 runs 13 residues. The germline CDR1 and CDR2 sequences are SEHNR and FQNEAQ (reference sequence). Between the trimmed V and J ends, which lost 0 bases and 4 bases, there was a span of 6 bases. The CDR3 here is CASSLASSTEAFF. CDR3 DNA sequence: TGTGCCAGCAGCTTAGCCTCGAGCACTGAAGCTTTCTTT.

This clonotype was recorded at least ten times. The V and J genes are TRBV30 and TRBJ1-2; 8 bases line up with TRBD1. CDR1 and CDR2 (germline): GTSNPN, SVGIG (reference sequence). The junction had 9 bases not matched to a gene; V was cut back by 5 bases and J by 7 bases. The CDR3 covers 13 residues. The CDR3 loop is CAWGQGPSPGYTF. In DNA, the CDR3 is TGTGCCTGGGGACAGGGACCTAGCCCTGGCTACACCTTC.

This clonotype was found many times. The chain links TRBV12-3 or TRBV12-4 to TRBJ2-1, with 8 bases lining up with TRBD2. Unmatched junction bases numbered 10, after V lost 6 bases and J lost 6 bases. This CDR3 spans 15 amino acids. CDR3 in DNA: TGTGCCAGCAGCCCCCCTGGCGGGAGGTTCAATGAGCAGTTCTTC. Its translation is CASSPPGGRFNEQFF.

This clonotype was counted many times. The chain employs TRBV3-1 and TRBJ2-1, with D possibly matching TRBD2 (6 bases). The CDR3 totals 14 residues. Trimming removed 7 bases at V and 4 bases at J, with 14 bases between. Germline lookup yields CDR1 LGHDT and CDR2 YNNKEL (reference sequence). The CDR3 loop is CASTPGREYNEQFF. The DNA for the CDR3 is TGTGCCAGCACCCCGGGGCGGGAATACAATGAGCAGTTCTTC.

As to this clonotype: This could be a read error, since a much larger clone is one nucleotide away. The CDR3 sequence is CNARGFGQGDSGGYTF. CDR3 nucleotides: TGCAATGCTCGAGGCTTCGGACAGGGGGATTCAGGTGGCTACACCTTC. This chain links TRBV20-1 with TRBJ1-2; 10 bases fit TRBD1. The CDR3 extends over 16 amino acids. Per the germline V gene, CDR1 is DFQATT and CDR2 is SNEGSKA (reference sequence).

This clonotype has only a few counts. The chain is built from TRBV6-1 and TRBJ2-3; 7 bases align to TRBD2. The CDR3 has 16 residues. V gave up 6 bases and J gave up 0 bases; unmatched junction bases: 9. Germline V gene sequence: CDR1 MNHNS, CDR2 SASEGT. The CDR3 here is CASSGGSGASTDTQYF. DNA for the CDR3: TGTGCCAGCAGCGGGGGGAGCGGGGCTAGCACAGATACGCAGTATTTT.

This clonotype has just a few counts. The genes are TRBV12-5 and TRBJ2-1; 7 bases agree with TRBD2. This CDR3 contains 15 residues. V was pared by 3 bases and J by 0 bases, with 2 bases of the junction left unmatched. Germline assignment: CDR1 LGHNT and CDR2 FRNRAP. The CDR3 DNA sequence: TGTGCTAGTGGTTTCCGGGACTACTCCTACAATGAGCAGTTCTTC. This gives the protein CASGFRDYSYNEQFF.

This rearrangement joins TRBV5-1 to TRBJ2-7; 8 positions agree with TRBD1. Unmatched junction bases numbered 6, after V lost 4 bases and J lost 3 bases. The germline CDR1 and CDR2 sequences are SGHRS and YFSETQ. The CDR3 totals 14 residues. The CDR3 reads CASSQGQEDYEQYF. CDR3 coding DNA: TGCGCCAGCAGCCAGGGACAGGAAGACTACGAGCAGTACTTC.

Comment on this clonotype: A much larger clone lies one base from this, so it may be a read error. The genes are TRBV7-9 and TRBJ2-4; D uncertain. This CDR3 spans 16 amino acids. Germline V gives CDR1 SEHNR, CDR2 FQNEAQ (reference sequence). The V end was cut by 6 bases, the J end by 0 bases, with 15 bases between. The CDR3 spells CASRRSDPPAKNIQYF. CDR3 nucleotides: TGTGCCAGCAGGCGATCAGACCCCCCAGCCAAAAACATTCAGTACTTC.

A few counts support this clonotype. The rearrangement uses TRBV30 and TRBJ2-2; D not resolved. Germline V gene lookup returns CDR1 GTSNPN and CDR2 SVGIG (reference sequence). The length of the CDR3 is 15 residues. The ends were cut back, 2 bases at V and 5 bases at J, with 15 bases in the middle. The CDR3 protein is CAWSFSRTLTGELFF. The CDR3 region has the DNA TGTGCCTGGAGTTTCTCTCGGACGCTAACCGGGGAGCTGTTTTTT.

This clonotype was observed many times. This rearrangement joins TRBV9 to TRBJ2-1, with 10 bases that match TRBD2. CDR1 and CDR2 (germline): SGDLS, YYNGEE. The CDR3 spans 13 residues. The trim removed 2 bases at V and 10 bases at J, leaving 3 bases unmatched. The CDR3 region is CASSVGTSAEQFF. The DNA of the CDR3 is TGTGCCAGCAGCGTGGGGACTAGCGCCGAGCAGTTCTTC.

The sample holds many counts of this clonotype. The chain couples TRBV11-2 to TRBJ2-7; 15 bases line up with TRBD2. The germline V gene encodes CDR1 SGHAT and CDR2 FQNNGV. CDR3 length: 17 residues. The V gene end was trimmed by 2 bases and the J gene end by 6 bases; junction bases not matched to a gene: 8. The DNA for the CDR3 is TGTGCCAGCAGCTTAAGACTGGGACTAGCGGGAGGTGTCGAGCAGTACTTC. It is translated as CASSLRLGLAGGVEQYF. Full variable domain (outside the CDR3, taken from reference TRBV11-2 and TRBJ2-7): EAGVAQSPRYKIIEKRQSVAFWCNPISGHATLYWYQQILGQGPKLLIQFQNNGVVDDSQLPKDRFSAERLKGVDSTLKIQPAKLEDSAVYLCASSLRLGLAGGVEQYFGPGTRLTVT.

The gene calls are TRBV3-1 and TRBJ2-7; perhaps TRBD1 as D (5 bases). Germline CDR1 is LGHDT and CDR2 is YNNKEL (reference sequence). The V and J ends lost 1 base and 3 bases respectively, with 10 bases between them. CDR3 size: 14 residues. CDR3 loop: CASSQGGMHYEQYF. CDR3 DNA sequence: TGTGCCAGCAGCCAAGGGGGCATGCACTACGAGCAGTACTTC.

This clonotype was seen ten or more times. The J gene is TRBJ1-1, the V gene TRBV7-3, with D uncertain. Germline lookup yields CDR1 SGHTA and CDR2 FQGTGA. The CDR3 sequence is 13 residues long. V was clipped by 5 bases and J by 2 bases, with 9 bases between them. The CDR3 sequence: CASSVYRNTEAFF. CDR3 in DNA: TGTGCCAGCAGCGTATACAGAAACACTGAAGCTTTCTTT.

In its sample, this clonotype was seen many times. V is TRBV5-6 and J is TRBJ2-4; TRBD1 or TRBD2 may be the D gene (5 bases each). The CDR3 is 16 residues long. In germline, CDR1 is SGHDT, CDR2 YYEEEE. Trimming took off 1 base at V and 0 bases at J, with 11 bases between the two ends. For the CDR3, the DNA is TGTGCCAGCAGCTTGTTTCGGGACCTAGCCAAAAACATTCAGTACTTC. Encoded protein: CASSLFRDLAKNIQYF.

The V gene is TRBV6-5, the J gene TRBJ2-2, with 12 nucleotides matching TRBD2. J lost 5 bases, V lost 4 bases, and 5 bases had no gene match. Germline V gene data show CDR1 as MNHEY and CDR2 as SVGAGI. The CDR3 length is 16 residues. The DNA for the CDR3 is TGTGCCAGCAGTTTCAGACTAGCGGGAGAGACCGGGGAGCTGTTTTTT. Protein product: CASSFRLAGETGELFF.

This clonotype showed up just a few times. The rearrangement links TRBV6-2 or TRBV6-3 to TRBJ1-1; D uncertain. Trimming took 6 bases from V and 1 from J, leaving 6 bases between them. Germline lookup yields CDR1 MNHEY and CDR2 SVGEGT. The CDR3 is 12 amino acids. The CDR3 spells CASRKQNTEAFF. CDR3 DNA: TGTGCCAGCAGGAAGCAGAACACTGAAGCTTTCTTT.

This clonotype was recorded at least ten times. The chain has TRBV20-1 and TRBJ2-7; D might be TRBD1 (5 bases). Trimming took 2 bases from V and 6 from J, leaving 11 bases between them. The CDR3 spans 12 residues. The germline gives CDR1 DFQATT, CDR2 SNEGSKA (reference sequence). The CDR3 is CSARPLGREQYF. The CDR3 DNA is TGCAGTGCTAGACCCCTGGGGCGCGAGCAGTACTTC.

This clonotype was observed at least ten times. This rearrangement joins TRBV7-2 to TRBJ1-2, with D possibly TRBD1 on 6 matching bases. Trimming removed 6 bases at V and 6 bases at J, with 17 bases between. CDR3 length: 14 residues. Germline loops: CDR1 SGHTA, CDR2 FQGNSA. The DNA of the CDR3 is TGTGCCAGCAGTCGAAGCGCACAGGGCGATGGCTACACCTTC. Translated, it gives CASSRSAQGDGYTF.

This clonotype was seen at least ten times. The chain couples TRBV7-2 to TRBJ1-5; D not certain. Germline V gives CDR1 SGHTA, CDR2 FQGNSA. V was clipped by 9 bases and J by 6 bases, with 15 bases between them. The CDR3 consists of 13 residues. Here the CDR3 reads CASSQRGSQPQHF. The CDR3 DNA sequence: TGTGCCAGTTCTCAAAGAGGGAGTCAGCCCCAGCATTTT.

This clonotype has a handful of counts. V is TRBV6-2 or TRBV6-3 and J is TRBJ1-1; D is perhaps TRBD1 (6 bases). Germline values: CDR1 MNHEY, CDR2 SVGEGT. The CDR3 totals 11 residues. The V end was cut by 6 bases, the J end by 10 bases, with 12 bases between. Written as DNA, the CDR3 is TGTGCCAGCAGCCCTAGGGGGGCAGCTTTCTTT. It is translated as CASSPRGAAFF.

About this clonotype itself: A much larger clonotype is one base distant, so this may be a read error. In DNA, the CDR3 is TGTGCCAGCAGTTTCGTGGGGGCTAACTATGGCCACACCTTC. It yields the protein CASSFVGANYGHTF. The chain uses TRBV6-2 or TRBV6-3 and TRBJ1-2; weak D call: TRBD1 (6 bases). Germline lookup yields CDR1 MNHEY and CDR2 SVGEGT. The CDR3 extends over 14 amino acids.

This clonotype was picked up many times. The chain links TRBV30 to TRBJ1-1; D not resolved. Germline CDR1 GTSNPN, CDR2 SVGIG (reference sequence). Trimming took off 3 bases at V and 6 bases at J, with 8 bases between the two ends. CDR3 length: 11 amino acids. CDR3 sequence (DNA): TGTGCCTGGAGCGGCGTTGCTGAAGCTTTCTTT. Protein: CAWSGVAEAFF.

In this sample, this clonotype turned up a few times. The CDR3 loop is CASSIEPGAEAFF. CDR3 DNA: TGTGCCAGTAGTATAGAGCCAGGGGCGGAAGCTTTCTTT. The rearrangement joins TRBV19 to TRBJ1-1, with D maybe TRBD1 (6 bases). The V end was cut by 0 bases, the J end by 8 bases, with 10 bases between. The V gene's germline CDR1 is LNHDA and CDR2 SQIVND (reference sequence). The CDR3 extends over 13 amino acids.

This chain uses TRBV28 with TRBJ2-1, with unresolved D. This CDR3 is 13 amino acids long. Germline V gene lookup returns CDR1 MDHEN and CDR2 SYDVKM. Between the trimmed V and J ends, which lost 2 bases and 8 bases, there was a span of 10 bases. CDR3 amino acids: CASSLGKIDEQFF. The CDR3, as DNA: TGTGCCAGCAGTTTAGGAAAGATCGATGAGCAGTTCTTC.

This clonotype came up a few times. The rearrangement links TRBV6-1 to TRBJ1-2, with 8 bases fitting TRBD1. Trimming took 2 bases from V and 7 from J; bases not matched to a gene: 9. CDR1 and CDR2 (germline): MNHNS, SASEGT. The CDR3 consists of 15 residues. CDR3 bases: TGTGCCAGCAGTGAACTCGCAGGGGGCGCAGCTGGCTACACCTTC. Translation: CASSELAGGAAGYTF.

In its sample, this clonotype was seen many times. The chain carries TRBV28 and TRBJ1-1; possible D gene TRBD1, 5 bases. The CDR3 runs to 15 residues. Trimming removed 1 base from V and 0 bases from J, with 9 bases in between. Germline V lookup: CDR1 MDHEN, CDR2 SYDVKM. CDR3 residues: CASSLLTGMNTEAFF. Written as DNA, the CDR3 is TGTGCCAGCAGTTTATTAACAGGAATGAACACTGAAGCTTTCTTT.

This clonotype was recorded a few times. The V gene is TRBV30, the J gene TRBJ1-1, with 7 bases aligning to TRBD1. V shed 8 bases, J shed 2 bases, and the junction held 8 bases outside the gene matches. The CDR3 is 13 amino acids. Per germline, CDR1 GTSNPN and CDR2 SVGIG (reference sequence). For the CDR3, the DNA is TGTGCCAGACGCAACAGGGGAAACACTGAAGCTTTCTTT. This gives the protein CARRNRGNTEAFF.